The source of this TCR beta chain is a study of CD8+ T cells in alopecia areata. This clone showed up many times. Its antigen is currently unknown. Other DNA sequences within the sample encode an identical CDR3. Treatment noted: oral pan-JAK inhibitor, 5-10 mg twice daily. Peripheral blood and lesional scalp punch biopsies were taken from alopecia areata patients. Findings and caveats of the study: A great number of expanded lesional clones endured in scalp and blood during tofacitinib. Shared TCR sequences were less clear between patients than in mice, possibly partly from HLA diversity. Higher clonality was seen in lesional scalp than in normal scalp, especially in alopecia totalis/universalis.

V was cut by 5 bases and J by 4 bases, with 7 bases left in between. The germline V gene has CDR1 SGHRS and CDR2 YFSETQ. The length of the CDR3 is 11 residues. Extraction and reverse transcription of RNA yielded cDNA as the sequencing template. TCRdb keeps only in-frame clones here, not all; method: immunoSEQ multiplex PCR. Here the sample spans 150,000 to 200,000 clones, about 53% being singletons. The rearrangement links TRBV5-1 to TRBJ2-7, with D perhaps given as TRBD1 or TRBD2 (5 bases each). This TCR was recovered from a human donor with alopecia areata. Sequenced here: CD8+ T cells sorted from blood, sampled at week 24, from a patient treated with tofacitinib. CDR3 region: CASSEGYEQYF. CDR3 DNA: TGCGCCAGCAGTGAGGGGTACGAGCAGTACTTC.